Sequencing of this TCR beta chain was carried out in a study of T cell changes during pregnancy in multiple sclerosis. The J segment lost 6 bases and the V segment lost 1 base, leaving 4 bases of the junction unmatched. Germline CDR1 LGHNA, CDR2 YNFKEQ. The CDR3 spans 15 residues. Sequenced by immunoSEQ multiplex PCR; TCRdb stores in-frame clones only, minus some. Among about 18,000 clones listed, 84% were seen once. The receptor was derived from a female donor in good health, enrolled as a control in a pregnancy study. The specimen was CD8+ T cells from peripheral blood mononuclear cells, collected in the third trimester of pregnancy. The chain is built from TRBV4-2 and TRBJ1-5; 9 nucleotides align to TRBD1. Here the CDR3 reads CASSQGRTGAQPQHF. The CDR3 nucleotides read TGTGCCAGCAGCCAAGGGCGGACAGGGGCTCAGCCCCAGCATTTT.